These 13 T cell receptor beta chains share one sample of origin, sequenced in a study of cytomegalovirus exposure and HLA in healthy donors. It was with 60 Vbeta and 13 Jbeta primers that the PCR ran. Repertoires were generated with immunoSEQ multiplex PCR, while TCRdb's copy carries only in-frame clones and drops some. The data contain 200,000 to 250,000 clones, more than 75% of them seen just once; the ten biggest clones take up more than 5%. Sequencing used PBMCs. The receptor source for this set is a woman in her forties in good health and CMV-seropositive.

The rearrangement links TRBV9 to TRBJ1-1, with D perhaps TRBD1 (5 bases). Germline CDR1 and CDR2: SGDLS and YYNGEE. The CDR3 length is 13 residues. The V and J ends lost 5 bases and 2 bases respectively, with 10 bases between them. For the CDR3, the DNA is TGTGCCAGCAGTCGTACAGGCAACACTGAAGCTTTCTTT. Translated, it gives CASSRTGNTEAFF.

The gene calls are TRBV5-1 and TRBJ1-1, with no clear D. Germline CDR1 and CDR2: SGHRS and YFSETQ. V was pared by 4 bases and J by 3 bases, with 13 bases between. The CDR3 loop spans 14 amino acids. DNA for the CDR3: TGCGCCAGCAGCCCTGGAGGGAGCGACACTGAAGCTTTCTTT. As protein: CASSPGGSDTEAFF. The whole variable domain, filled in from reference TRBV5-1 and TRBJ1-1, reads KAGVTQTPRYLIKTRGQQVTLSCSPISGHRSVSWYQQTPGQGLQFLFEYFSETQRNKGNFPGRFSGRQFSNSRSEMNVSTLELGDSALYLCASSPGGSDTEAFFGQGTRLTVV.

About this clone: Other DNA variants within this sample encode the same CDR3. The gene calls are TRBV7-2 and TRBJ1-2; possibly TRBD1 for D (5 bases). The V gene lost 1 base and the J gene lost 4 bases, with 7 bases spanning the gap. Germline values: CDR1 SGHTA, CDR2 FQGNSA. The CDR3 totals 13 residues. CDR3 amino acids: CASSLGQRYGYTF. The CDR3 coding sequence is TGTGCCAGCAGCTTAGGACAGCGCTATGGCTACACCTTC.

This rearrangement joins TRBV5-4 to TRBJ2-7; D is undetermined. The CDR3 has 14 residues. V was pared by 0 bases and J by 1 base, with 8 bases between. Germline CDR1 is SGHNT and CDR2 is YYREEE (reference sequence). CDR3 region: CASSLDSLSYEQYF. The CDR3 bases are TGTGCCAGCAGCTTGGACAGTTTATCCTACGAGCAGTACTTC.

This rearrangement joins TRBV10-3 to TRBJ1-1; a possible D gene is TRBD1 (5 bases). Germline lookup yields CDR1 ENHRY and CDR2 SYGVKD. The CDR3 runs 14 residues. V lost 11 bases to trimming and J lost 0 bases, with 16 bases between them. In DNA, the CDR3 is TGTGCCGCCAGGGATCGGAAAATGAACACTGAAGCTTTCTTT. Protein: CAARDRKMNTEAFF.

V gene TRBV4-3 combines with J gene TRBJ2-2, with a possible D match to TRBD1 (6 bases). Germline V gene lookup returns CDR1 LGHNA and CDR2 YSLEER. The V end was cut by 0 bases, the J end by 5 bases, with 13 bases between. CDR3 size: 16 residues. The CDR3 DNA reads as TGCGCCAGCAGCCAAGATTTCCCAGGGGCTACCGGGGAGCTGTTTTTT. It is translated as CASSQDFPGATGELFF.

This sequence joins TRBV6-1 and TRBJ1-4, with 8 bases fitting TRBD1. V trimming: 7 bases; J trimming: 5 bases; junction bases outside the gene matches: 6. The germline gives CDR1 MNHNS, CDR2 SASEGT. The CDR3 runs 14 residues. Here the CDR3 DNA reads TGTGCCAGCATTCGACAGGGGCGGAATGAAAAACTGTTTTTT. It specifies CASIRQGRNEKLFF.

This clone occurred once. The CDR3 DNA reads TGTGCCATCAGTGAGTTGGCAGGGGATCAGCCCCAGCATTTT. Its translation: CAISELAGDQPQHF. The rearrangement uses TRBV10-3 and TRBJ1-5; TRBD1 might be the D (6 bases). Trimming took off 1 base at V and 5 bases at J, with 9 bases between the two ends. The CDR3 loop spans 14 amino acids. Germline CDR1 is ENHRY and CDR2 is SYGVKD.

J is TRBJ2-5 and V is TRBV5-1; D may be TRBD2 (7 bases). The CDR3 covers 16 residues. Between the trimmed V and J ends, which lost 1 base and 2 bases, there was a span of 15 bases. CDR1 and CDR2 (germline): SGHRS, YFSETQ. The CDR3 coding sequence is TGCGCCAGCAGCTTGTGGGCGGGGGCGCCTCAAGAGACCCAGTACTTC. Its translation is CASSLWAGAPQETQYF.

The chain combines TRBV10-3 with TRBJ1-5; D is possibly TRBD1 (6 bases). Deletions cut 0 bases from V and 1 base from J, with 10 bases between. The CDR3 spans 16 residues. CDR1 and CDR2 from the germline V gene are ENHRY and SYGVKD. CDR3 coding DNA: TGTGCCATCAGTGAGTCGCAGGGGATCAGCAATCAGCCCCAGCATTTT. Encoded protein: CAISESQGISNQPQHF.

This chain connects TRBV4-1 to TRBJ2-3; a weak D match, TRBD2 (6 bases). The CDR3 consists of 16 residues. CDR1 is MGHRA, CDR2 YSYEKL, per germline. V was pared by 2 bases and J by 3 bases, with 15 bases between. The CDR3 loop is CASSQNLARRTDTQYF. The CDR3 nucleotides read TGCGCCAGCAGCCAAAATCTAGCGCGACGAACAGATACGCAGTATTTT.

The chain recombines TRBV7-9 with TRBJ2-1; 9 nucleotides agree with TRBD2. The CDR3 totals 13 residues. Germline loops: CDR1 SEHNR, CDR2 FQNEAQ (reference sequence). Trimming cost V 5 bases and J 9 bases; bases outside gene matches: 5. CDR3 in amino acids: CASSTGTSSEQFF. In DNA, the CDR3 is TGTGCCAGCAGCACCGGGACTAGCAGTGAGCAGTTCTTC.

This clone was counted a single time. The junction departs from the called germline gene at one end, perhaps through a read error. The V and J genes are TRBV4-1 and TRBJ2-7; 7 bases are shared with TRBD2. The CDR3 runs 14 residues. The germline V gene encodes CDR1 MGHRA and CDR2 YSYEKL. The CDR3 region is CASSQEGGSNEQYF. In DNA form, the CDR3 reads TGTGCCAGCAGCCAAGAGGGAGGGAGCAACGAGCAGTACTTC.